The rows below give T cell receptor beta chains drawn from one sample of a study of cytomegalovirus exposure and HLA in healthy donors. TCRdb's table, derived via immunoSEQ multiplex PCR, lists solely in-frame clones and lacks some. The sample includes 60,000 or so clones, more than 65% of them seen just once. Material: PBMCs. The origin of the receptors is a man aged 35-49 years in good health and CMV-seropositive. Each CDR3 is given with its conserved first and last residue. A D gene is named only where the DNA matches it firmly. Clone size is shown for a subset of rows, as once, few, many or a class of expanded clone.

d_gene: TRBD1
v_gene: TRBV5-4
abundance: -
j_gene: TRBJ1-2
CDR3aa: CASRSTGEIANYGYTF
CDR3nt: TGTGCCAGCAGATCGACAGGGGAAATTGCTAACTATGGCTACACCTTC

d_gene: -
v_gene: TRBV10-2
abundance: -
j_gene: TRBJ2-2
CDR3aa: CASSQALNTGELFF
CDR3nt: TGCGCCAGCAGTCAGGCCTTGAACACCGGGGAGCTGTTTTTT

d_gene: TRBD1
v_gene: TRBV9
abundance: -
j_gene: TRBJ2-1
CDR3aa: CASSVPTGGNEQFF
CDR3nt: TGTGCCAGCAGCGTGCCCACAGGGGGCAATGAGCAGTTCTTC

d_gene: -
v_gene: TRBV6-1
abundance: -
j_gene: TRBJ1-5
CDR3aa: CASMDGGSNQPQHF
CDR3nt: TGTGCCAGTATGGACGGGGGGAGCAATCAGCCCCAGCATTTT

d_gene: -
v_gene: TRBV5-1
abundance: once
j_gene: TRBJ2-3
CDR3aa: CASSLSGFRTDTQYF
CDR3nt: TGCGCCAGCAGCCTCTCCGGGTTCCGCACAGATACGCAGTATTTT

d_gene: TRBD1
v_gene: TRBV5-1
abundance: few
j_gene: TRBJ2-7
CDR3aa: CASSARQGAEEQYF
CDR3nt: TGCGCCAGCAGCGCCCGACAGGGGGCGGAAGAGCAGTACTTC

d_gene: TRBD1
v_gene: TRBV5-1
abundance: -
j_gene: TRBJ1-1
CDR3aa: CASQASTGDMAEAFF
CDR3nt: TGCGCCAGCCAGGCCTCAACAGGGGACATGGCTGAAGCTTTCTTT

d_gene: -
v_gene: TRBV5-6
abundance: few
j_gene: TRBJ2-3
CDR3aa: CASSLVGADTQYF
CDR3nt: TGTGCCAGCAGCCTGGTAGGGGCCGATACGCAGTATTTT

d_gene: TRBD1
v_gene: TRBV2
abundance: -
j_gene: TRBJ1-6
CDR3aa: CASSRTGGRSPLHF
CDR3nt: TGTGCCAGCAGTCGGACAGGGGGACGTTCACCCCTCCACTTT

d_gene: -
v_gene: TRBV29-1
abundance: -
j_gene: TRBJ2-5
CDR3aa: CSGSQGRGETQYF
CDR3nt: TGCAGCGGGAGCCAGGGGAGAGGGGAGACCCAGTACTTC

d_gene: -
v_gene: TRBV5-1
abundance: -
j_gene: TRBJ1-1
CDR3aa: CASSLVGVPDTEAFF
CDR3nt: TGCGCCAGCAGCTTGGTAGGGGTTCCGGACACTGAAGCTTTCTTT

d_gene: -
v_gene: TRBV30
abundance: few
j_gene: TRBJ1-4
CDR3aa: CAWSAGDREKLFF
CDR3nt: TGTGCCTGGAGTGCCGGGGATCGGGAAAAACTGTTTTTT

d_gene: -
v_gene: TRBV2
abundance: -
j_gene: TRBJ1-5
CDR3aa: CASSDARGYDNQPQHF
CDR3nt: TGTGCCAGCAGTGATGCTCGGGGATATGACAATCAGCCCCAGCATTTT

d_gene: TRBD1
v_gene: TRBV9
abundance: -
j_gene: TRBJ1-1
CDR3aa: CASTRLGQSNTEAFF
CDR3nt: TGTGCCAGCACCCGCTTGGGACAGTCAAACACTGAAGCTTTCTTT

d_gene: -
v_gene: TRBV19
abundance: -
j_gene: TRBJ1-1
CDR3aa: CASSIQGSNTEAFF
CDR3nt: TGTGCCAGTAGTATTCAGGGGTCGAACACTGAAGCTTTCTTT

d_gene: -
v_gene: TRBV6-1
abundance: -
j_gene: TRBJ1-1
CDR3aa: CASSEAAGSTEAFF
CDR3nt: TGTGCCAGCAGTGAAGCGGCCGGGTCCACTGAAGCTTTCTTT

d_gene: -
v_gene: TRBV2
abundance: once
j_gene: TRBJ1-5
CDR3aa: CASTELQGFGPQHF
CDR3nt: TGTGCCAGCACTGAACTCCAGGGGTTCGGGCCCCAGCATTTT

d_gene: TRBD1
v_gene: TRBV5-4
abundance: -
j_gene: TRBJ1-4
CDR3aa: CASSPGGINEKLFF
CDR3nt: TGTGCCAGCAGTCCAGGGGGCATTAATGAAAAACTGTTTTTT

d_gene: -
v_gene: TRBV10-3
abundance: -
j_gene: TRBJ1-2
CDR3aa: CAISELDSLGYTF
CDR3nt: TGTGCCATCAGTGAGCTAGACAGCCTAGGCTACACCTTC

d_gene: -
v_gene: TRBV7-2
abundance: once
j_gene: TRBJ1-1
CDR3aa: CASSPLAVGGTEAFF
CDR3nt: TGTGCCAGCAGCCCCCTTGCCGTAGGAGGCACTGAAGCTTTCTTT

d_gene: -
v_gene: TRBV7-9
abundance: -
j_gene: TRBJ1-4
CDR3aa: CASSLAVGSGEKLFF
CDR3nt: TGTGCCAGCAGCTTAGCGGTTGGGTCAGGTGAAAAACTGTTTTTT

d_gene: TRBD1
v_gene: TRBV13
abundance: once
j_gene: TRBJ2-7
CDR3aa: CASSFTGASYEQYF
CDR3nt: TGTGCCAGCAGCTTCACAGGGGCCTCCTACGAGCAGTACTTC

d_gene: -
v_gene: TRBV7-9
abundance: -
j_gene: TRBJ1-6
CDR3aa: CASNPVRGDSPLHF
CDR3nt: TGTGCCAGCAACCCCGTTAGGGGTGATTCACCCCTCCACTTT

d_gene: -
v_gene: TRBV2
abundance: few
j_gene: TRBJ2-7
CDR3aa: CASSDKAGFYEQYF
CDR3nt: TGTGCCAGCAGTGATAAGGCGGGATTCTACGAGCAGTACTTC

d_gene: TRBD2
v_gene: TRBV30
abundance: -
j_gene: TRBJ2-3
CDR3aa: CAWKAGGPSDTQYF
CDR3nt: TGTGCCTGGAAAGCGGGGGGGCCCTCAGATACGCAGTATTTT

d_gene: -
v_gene: TRBV4-1
abundance: -
j_gene: TRBJ2-7
CDR3aa: CASSQAFGQGTYEQYF
CDR3nt: TGCGCCAGCAGCCAAGCGTTTGGGCAGGGGACCTACGAGCAGTACTTC

d_gene: -
v_gene: TRBV12-5
abundance: once
j_gene: TRBJ2-1
CDR3aa: CASRSTEPYNEQFF
CDR3nt: TGTGCTAGTCGTTCGACGGAGCCCTACAATGAGCAGTTCTTC

d_gene: -
v_gene: TRBV5-1
abundance: few
j_gene: TRBJ1-2
CDR3aa: CASSPGTGTALNYGYTF
CDR3nt: TGCGCCAGCAGCCCCGGGACCGGGACTGCACTTAACTATGGCTACACCTTC

d_gene: TRBD2
v_gene: TRBV4-1
abundance: -
j_gene: TRBJ2-2
CDR3aa: CASSHLGTNSGELFF
CDR3nt: TGCGCCAGCAGCCACCTCGGGACTAACAGCGGGGAGCTGTTTTTT

d_gene: -
v_gene: TRBV2
abundance: -
j_gene: TRBJ1-2
CDR3aa: CASSDLQAGVGYTF
CDR3nt: TGTGCCAGCAGTGATTTGCAGGCAGGCGTTGGCTACACCTTC

d_gene: -
v_gene: TRBV7-2
abundance: -
j_gene: TRBJ1-1
CDR3aa: CASSFRQQGNTEAFF
CDR3nt: TGTGCCAGCAGCTTTCGACAGCAGGGGAACACTGAAGCTTTCTTT

d_gene: -
v_gene: TRBV6-5
abundance: -
j_gene: TRBJ1-5
CDR3aa: CASSKGAGDQPQHF
CDR3nt: TGTGCCAGCAGTAAAGGGGCTGGGGATCAGCCCCAGCATTTT

d_gene: -
v_gene: TRBV4-1
abundance: -
j_gene: TRBJ1-6
CDR3aa: CASSPRGLGGSYNSPLHF
CDR3nt: TGCGCCAGCAGCCCTCGGGGGTTGGGGGGCTCCTATAATTCACCCCTCCACTTT

d_gene: TRBD2
v_gene: TRBV4-1
abundance: -
j_gene: TRBJ2-1
CDR3aa: CASSPKGLAVNEQFF
CDR3nt: TGCGCCAGCAGCCCCAAAGGACTAGCGGTCAATGAGCAGTTCTTC

d_gene: -
v_gene: TRBV9
abundance: -
j_gene: TRBJ2-5
CDR3aa: CASSESFQETQYF
CDR3nt: TGTGCCAGCAGCGAAAGCTTTCAAGAGACCCAGTACTTC

d_gene: -
v_gene: TRBV2
abundance: -
j_gene: TRBJ1-1
CDR3aa: CASLEVGRTEAFF
CDR3nt: TGTGCCAGCTTGGAGGTGGGGAGGACTGAAGCTTTCTTT

d_gene: TRBD2
v_gene: TRBV6-1
abundance: -
j_gene: TRBJ2-3
CDR3aa: CASSLGTSGTDTQYF
CDR3nt: TGTGCCAGCAGTCTCGGGACTAGCGGGACAGATACGCAGTATTTT

d_gene: -
v_gene: TRBV6-5
abundance: -
j_gene: TRBJ1-1
CDR3aa: CASWGGLNTEAFF
CDR3nt: TGTGCCAGTTGGGGGGGCTTGAACACTGAAGCTTTCTTT

d_gene: -
v_gene: TRBV14
abundance: few
j_gene: TRBJ2-2
CDR3aa: CASSRQGLRTGELFF
CDR3nt: TGTGCCAGCAGCCGCCAGGGGCTGCGAACCGGGGAGCTGTTTTTT

d_gene: -
v_gene: TRBV7-9
abundance: -
j_gene: TRBJ1-1
CDR3aa: CASSPTEEGTEAFF
CDR3nt: TGTGCCAGCAGCCCCACCGAGGAGGGCACTGAAGCTTTCTTT

d_gene: -
v_gene: TRBV9
abundance: -
j_gene: TRBJ1-1
CDR3aa: CASSPQRNTEAFF
CDR3nt: TGTGCCAGCAGTCCACAGAGAAACACTGAAGCTTTCTTT

d_gene: -
v_gene: TRBV7-6
abundance: -
j_gene: TRBJ2-2
CDR3aa: CASSAQGSTGELFF
CDR3nt: TGTGCCAGCAGCGCACAGGGTAGTACCGGGGAGCTGTTTTTT

d_gene: -
v_gene: TRBV6-5
abundance: -
j_gene: TRBJ1-2
CDR3aa: CASNGLGGGDGYTF
CDR3nt: TGTGCCAGCAATGGTTTGGGAGGCGGTGACGGCTACACCTTC